The rows below give T cell receptor beta chains drawn from one sample of a study of blood T cell repertoires in COVID-19. Method: immunoSEQ multiplex PCR; TCRdb's copy keeps in-frame clones and lacks some. The sample holds hundreds of thousands of clones, 70% to 90% seen once. The sample was PBMCs or T cells enriched from blood (not recorded which). Source of these receptors: a woman aged 45-65 years who had recovered from COVID-19. Each CDR3 is given with its conserved first and last residue. The order of the fields is clone size, J gene, D gene, V gene, CDR3 protein, CDR3 DNA. A D gene is named only where the DNA matches it firmly. Where a row states a size, it is once, few, many or the class of an expanded clone; other rows omit it.

>NA|TRBJ1-5|TRBD1|TRBV13
CASSLGPRGPNQPQHF
TGTGCCAGCAGCTTAGGCCCCAGGGGGCCCAATCAGCCCCAGCATTTT
>NA|TRBJ1-3|NA|TRBV5-3
CARSWPGVAFGNTIYF
TGTGCCAGAAGCTGGCCGGGGGTGGCTTTTGGAAACACCATATATTTT
>NA|TRBJ1-1|NA|TRBV12-3/TRBV12-4
CASSLWGGKAFF
TGTGCCAGCAGTTTATGGGGGGGCAAAGCTTTCTTT
>NA|TRBJ1-4|NA|TRBV6-5
CASGDEGEKLFF
TGTGCCAGCGGGGATGAGGGAGAAAAACTGTTTTTT
>NA|TRBJ1-4|TRBD1|TRBV24-1
CATSDPGTGDEKLFF
TGTGCCACCAGTGACCCGGGGACAGGGGATGAAAAACTGTTTTTT
>few|TRBJ1-5|NA|TRBV7-8
CASSLGSVQHF
TGTGCCAGCAGCTTAGGGTCAGTCCAGCATTTT
>NA|TRBJ1-1|NA|TRBV3-1/TRBV3-2
CASSFGGEAFF
TGTGCCAGCAGCTTCGGAGGTGAAGCTTTCTTT
>NA|TRBJ2-2|NA|TRBV27
CASSFLPTGSGELFF
TGTGCCAGCAGTTTCCTCCCCACAGGTTCCGGGGAGCTGTTTTTT
>NA|TRBJ2-1|TRBD2|TRBV5-1
CASRNSGKGDNEQFF
TGCGCCAGCAGAAATAGCGGGAAAGGGGACAATGAGCAGTTCTTC
>NA|TRBJ1-2|TRBD1|TRBV9
CASSQTGAYGYTF
TGTGCCAGCAGCCAGACAGGGGCCTATGGCTACACCTTC
>once|TRBJ2-5|NA|TRBV5-1
CASSFNVGEEETQYF
TGCGCCAGCAGCTTTAATGTAGGAGAAGAAGAGACCCAGTACTTC
>once|TRBJ1-4|TRBD1|TRBV6-5
CASSFTTGSNEKLFF
TGTGCCAGCAGTTTCACGACAGGGTCTAATGAAAAACTGTTTTTT
>NA|TRBJ1-5|NA|TRBV18
CASSPTGISNQPQHF
TGTGCCAGCTCCCCTACGGGGATTAGCAATCAGCCCCAGCATTTT
>NA|TRBJ2-5|TRBD2|TRBV7-2
CASSFSGRAWETQYF
TGTGCCAGCAGCTTTAGCGGGAGGGCTTGGGAGACCCAGTACTTC
>NA|TRBJ2-1|TRBD2|TRBV10-3
CAISEFDSGRGRYNEQFF
TGTGCCATCAGTGAGTTTGATAGCGGGAGGGGTCGGTACAATGAGCAGTTCTTC
>NA|TRBJ1-4|TRBD1|TRBV4-2
CASSQGRQGAATNEKLFF
TGTGCCAGCAGCCAAGGAAGACAGGGGGCAGCCACTAATGAAAAACTGTTTTTT
>once|TRBJ2-6|TRBD2|TRBV7-2
CASSSGTSGRVSGANVLTF
TGTGCCAGCAGCTCCGGGACTAGCGGGAGGGTCTCTGGGGCCAACGTCCTGACTTTC
>NA|TRBJ2-1|TRBD1|TRBV28
CASSQGTGGREQFF
TGTGCCAGCAGCCAGGGGACAGGGGGCCGTGAGCAGTTCTTC
>NA|TRBJ1-3|NA|TRBV7-9
CASSLEGGHTIYF
TGTGCCAGCAGCTTAGAGGGGGGGCACACCATATATTTT
>NA|TRBJ1-1|NA|TRBV7-6
CASSPSPGTEAFF
TGTGCCAGCAGCCCATCCCCGGGCACTGAAGCTTTCTTT
>NA|TRBJ2-2|NA|TRBV7-8
CASSLQQGSTGELFF
TGTGCCAGCAGCTTACAACAGGGCTCCACCGGGGAGCTGTTTTTT
>NA|TRBJ1-2|NA|TRBV5-1
CASSSGTRNYGYTF
TGCGCCAGCAGTTCCGGGACACGAAACTATGGCTACACCTTC
>NA|TRBJ2-5|NA|TRBV18
CASSPPGGGETQYF
TGTGCCAGCTCACCACCAGGGGGTGGAGAGACCCAGTACTTC
>NA|TRBJ2-1|NA|TRBV24-1
CATSAALGGDEQFF
TGTGCCACCAGTGCCGCCCTCGGAGGGGATGAGCAGTTCTTC
>NA|TRBJ1-4|TRBD1|TRBV6-6
CASREETGVDEKLFF
TGTGCCAGCAGGGAGGAGACAGGGGTGGATGAAAAACTGTTTTTT
>NA|TRBJ2-1|TRBD2|TRBV27
CASSSIPGLAGDEQFF
TGTGCCAGCAGCTCAATTCCGGGACTAGCGGGTGATGAGCAGTTCTTC
>NA|TRBJ2-5|NA|TRBV7-9
CASRPDTYETQYF
TGTGCCAGCAGACCGGACACTTATGAGACCCAGTACTTC
>NA|TRBJ2-3|NA|TRBV5-1
CASSFRGSTDTQYF
TGCGCCAGCAGCTTCCGGGGAAGCACAGATACGCAGTATTTT
>NA|TRBJ1-2|NA|TRBV27
CASSSRRTQLTHGYTF
TGTGCCAGCAGTTCCCGAAGGACACAACTCACACATGGCTACACCTTC
>NA|TRBJ2-5|NA|TRBV20-1
CSARRETQYF
TGCAGTGCTAGGCGGGAGACCCAGTACTTC
>NA|TRBJ2-2|NA|TRBV7-9
CASSLNTGELFF
TGTGCCAGCAGCCTAAACACCGGGGAGCTGTTTTTT
>NA|TRBJ2-7|TRBD2|TRBV5-6
CASTSVAGVYEQYF
TGTGCCAGCACCTCCGTGGCGGGAGTTTACGAGCAGTACTTC
>NA|TRBJ2-5|NA|TRBV20-1
CSASSLGQIGETQYF
TGCAGTGCTAGTTCACTAGGCCAGATTGGAGAGACCCAGTACTTC
>NA|TRBJ1-2|TRBD1|TRBV14
CASRPTGNYGYTF
TGTGCCAGCAGACCGACAGGGAACTATGGCTACACCTTC
>NA|TRBJ1-1|NA|TRBV25-1
CASSGYRLNTEAFF
TGTGCCAGCAGTGGGTACAGATTGAACACTGAAGCTTTCTTT
>NA|TRBJ2-1|TRBD2|TRBV20-1
CSASSAGVGNEQFF
TGCAGTGCTAGTTCAGCGGGAGTGGGCAATGAGCAGTTCTTC
>NA|TRBJ2-7|NA|TRBV4-1
CASSQFFRGYEQYF
TGCGCCAGCAGCCAATTTTTCCGGGGATACGAGCAGTACTTC
>NA|TRBJ2-3|TRBD2|TRBV3-1/TRBV3-2
CASSQRLPSGSNPYF
TGTGCCAGCAGCCAACGGTTGCCTAGCGGGAGTAACCCGTATTTT
>NA|TRBJ1-5|TRBD1|TRBV10-1
CASSESGQVYQPQHF
TGCGCCAGCAGTGAGTCAGGACAGGTATACCAGCCCCAGCATTTT
>NA|TRBJ2-3|TRBD2|TRBV4-1
CASSHTTSGRAGSTDTQYF
TGCGCCAGCTCCCATACCACTAGCGGGAGGGCCGGGAGCACAGATACGCAGTATTTT
>NA|TRBJ2-5|NA|TRBV27
CASSLRVRETQYF
TGTGCCAGCAGTTTGAGGGTTCGGGAGACCCAGTACTTC
>NA|TRBJ1-2|TRBD1|TRBV6-2/TRBV6-3
CASSYGQGVNYGYTF
TGTGCCAGCAGTTACGGACAGGGGGTAAACTATGGCTACACCTTC
>once|TRBJ1-2|TRBD1|TRBV5-4
CASSLGTGNYGYTF
TGTGCCAGCAGCTTGGGGACAGGGAACTATGGCTACACCTTC
>NA|TRBJ2-3|TRBD2|TRBV5-4
CASSSPTSGKTDTQYF
TGTGCCAGCAGCTCCCCGACTAGCGGGAAAACAGATACGCAGTATTTT
>NA|TRBJ2-5|TRBD1|TRBV28
CASSPPTGWSLQETQYF
TGTGCCAGCAGCCCACCGACAGGGTGGAGTCTGCAAGAGACCCAGTACTTC
>NA|TRBJ2-1|TRBD2|TRBV2
CASSRLAGGLNEQFF
TGTGCCAGCAGTAGACTAGCGGGAGGGCTAAATGAGCAGTTCTTC
>NA|TRBJ1-6|TRBD1|TRBV28
CASATGRTYNSPLHF
TGTGCCAGCGCGACAGGGCGGACCTATAATTCACCCCTCCACTTT
>NA|TRBJ2-1|NA|TRBV11-1
CASSLKDYLTDEQFF
TGTGCCAGCAGCTTAAAGGACTACCTTACGGATGAGCAGTTCTTC
>NA|TRBJ2-7|TRBD2|TRBV4-1
CASSQGFLAGLYEQYF
TGCGCCAGCAGCCAAGGATTCCTAGCGGGCCTTTACGAGCAGTACTTC
>few|TRBJ2-3|NA|TRBV21-1
CASSAKGTSGSDADTQYF
TGTGCCAGCAGCGCCAAGGGGACTAGCGGGAGTGATGCAGATACGCAGTATTTT
>NA|TRBJ2-7|TRBD2|TRBV6-5
CASSYSGLAGNEQYF
TGTGCCAGCAGTTACTCGGGACTAGCGGGCAACGAGCAGTACTTC
>NA|TRBJ2-5|TRBD2|TRBV7-9
CASIRGTSAETQYF
TGTGCCAGCATCCGGGGAACTAGCGCAGAGACCCAGTACTTC
>NA|TRBJ2-3|TRBD2|TRBV27
CASRGYISGRSTDTQYF
TGTGCCAGCAGGGGATATATTAGCGGGAGAAGCACAGATACGCAGTATTTT
>once|TRBJ2-3|TRBD2|TRBV9
CASSVIAGGTTDTQYF
TGTGCCAGCAGCGTAATAGCGGGAGGGACCACAGATACGCAGTATTTT
>NA|TRBJ1-1|NA|TRBV18
CASSPSGQLARDTEAFF
TGTGCCAGCTCACCAAGCGGACAGTTAGCCCGAGACACTGAAGCTTTCTTT